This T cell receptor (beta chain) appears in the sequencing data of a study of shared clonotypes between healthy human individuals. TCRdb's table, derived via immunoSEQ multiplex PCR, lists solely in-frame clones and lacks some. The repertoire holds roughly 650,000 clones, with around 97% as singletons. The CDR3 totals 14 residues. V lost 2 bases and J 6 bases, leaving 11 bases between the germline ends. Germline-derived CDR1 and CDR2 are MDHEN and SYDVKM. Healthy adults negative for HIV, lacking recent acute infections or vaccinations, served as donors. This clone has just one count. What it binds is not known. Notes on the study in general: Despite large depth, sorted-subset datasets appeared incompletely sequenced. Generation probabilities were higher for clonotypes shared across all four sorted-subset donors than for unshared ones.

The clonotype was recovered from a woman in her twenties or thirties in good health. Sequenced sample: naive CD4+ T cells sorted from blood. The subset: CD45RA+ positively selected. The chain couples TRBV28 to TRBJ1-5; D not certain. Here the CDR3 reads CASSLTPGGQPQHF. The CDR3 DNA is TGTGCCAGCAGTTTAACGCCGGGTGGTCAGCCCCAGCATTTT.